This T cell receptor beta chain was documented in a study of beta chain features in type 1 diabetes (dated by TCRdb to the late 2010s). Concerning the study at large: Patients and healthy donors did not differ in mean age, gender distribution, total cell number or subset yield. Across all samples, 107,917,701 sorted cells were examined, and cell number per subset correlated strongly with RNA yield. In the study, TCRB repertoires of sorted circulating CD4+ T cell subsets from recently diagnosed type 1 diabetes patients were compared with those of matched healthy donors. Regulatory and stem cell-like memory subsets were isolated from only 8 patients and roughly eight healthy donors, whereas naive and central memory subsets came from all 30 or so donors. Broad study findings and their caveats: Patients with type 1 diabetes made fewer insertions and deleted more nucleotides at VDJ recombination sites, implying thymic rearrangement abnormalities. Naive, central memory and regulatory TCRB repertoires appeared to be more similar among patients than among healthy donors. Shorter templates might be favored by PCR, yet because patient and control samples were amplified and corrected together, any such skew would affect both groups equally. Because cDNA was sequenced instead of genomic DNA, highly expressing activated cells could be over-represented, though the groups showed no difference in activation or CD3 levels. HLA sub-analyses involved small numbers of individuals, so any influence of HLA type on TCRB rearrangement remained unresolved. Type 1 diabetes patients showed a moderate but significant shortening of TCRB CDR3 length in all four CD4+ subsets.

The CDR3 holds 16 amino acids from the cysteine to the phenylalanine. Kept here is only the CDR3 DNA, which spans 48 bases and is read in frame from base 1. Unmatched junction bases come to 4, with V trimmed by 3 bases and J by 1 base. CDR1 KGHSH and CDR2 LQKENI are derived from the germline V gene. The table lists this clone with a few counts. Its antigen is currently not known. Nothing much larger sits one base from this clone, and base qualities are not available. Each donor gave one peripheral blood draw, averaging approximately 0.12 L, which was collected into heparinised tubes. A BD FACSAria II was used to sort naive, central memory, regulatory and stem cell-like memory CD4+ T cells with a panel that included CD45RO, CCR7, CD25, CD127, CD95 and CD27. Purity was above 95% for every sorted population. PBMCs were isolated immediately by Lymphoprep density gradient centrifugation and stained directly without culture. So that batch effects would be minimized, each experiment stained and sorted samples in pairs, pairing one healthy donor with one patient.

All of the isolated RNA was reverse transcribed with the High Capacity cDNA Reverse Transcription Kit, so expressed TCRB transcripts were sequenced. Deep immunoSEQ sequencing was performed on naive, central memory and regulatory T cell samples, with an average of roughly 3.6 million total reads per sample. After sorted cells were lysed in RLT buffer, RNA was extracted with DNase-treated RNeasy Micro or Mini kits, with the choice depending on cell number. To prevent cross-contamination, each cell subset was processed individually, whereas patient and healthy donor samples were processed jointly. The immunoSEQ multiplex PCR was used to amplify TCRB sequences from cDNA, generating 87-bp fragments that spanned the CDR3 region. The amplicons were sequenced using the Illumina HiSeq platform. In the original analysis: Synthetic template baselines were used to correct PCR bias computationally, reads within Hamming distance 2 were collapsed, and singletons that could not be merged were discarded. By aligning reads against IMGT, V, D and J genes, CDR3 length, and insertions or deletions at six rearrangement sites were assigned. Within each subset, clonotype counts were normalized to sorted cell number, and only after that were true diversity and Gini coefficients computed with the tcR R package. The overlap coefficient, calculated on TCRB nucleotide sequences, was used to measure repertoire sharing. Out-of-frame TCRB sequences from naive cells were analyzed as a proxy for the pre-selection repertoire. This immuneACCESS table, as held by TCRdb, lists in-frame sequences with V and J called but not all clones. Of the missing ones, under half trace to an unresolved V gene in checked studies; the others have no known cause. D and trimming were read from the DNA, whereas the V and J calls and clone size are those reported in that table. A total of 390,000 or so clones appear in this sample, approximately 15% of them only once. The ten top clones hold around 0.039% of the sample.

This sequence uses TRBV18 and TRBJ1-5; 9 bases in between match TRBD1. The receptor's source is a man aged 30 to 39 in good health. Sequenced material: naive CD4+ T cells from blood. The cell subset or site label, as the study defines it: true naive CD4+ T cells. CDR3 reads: CASSPDRGQSNQPQHF. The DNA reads TGTGCCAGCTCACCGGACAGGGGTCAGAGCAATCAGCCCCAGCATTTT.